Detailed here is one T cell receptor (beta chain). Its antigen is currently unknown. This entry belongs to a study of cytomegalovirus exposure and HLA in healthy donors. Study-level results: According to the study, around 150 TCR beta chains were cytomegalovirus-associated. A prior analysis recorded that most TCR beta V segments were productive about 87% or about 30% of the time. V- and J-gene trimming of TCR beta was linked (in a later analysis) to a missense DCLRE1C variant.

With 60 Vbeta and 13 Jbeta primers, the PCR was carried out. Sequencing was performed with immunoSEQ multiplex PCR; in TCRdb, only in-frame clones are kept and a portion is missing. The table has some 130,000 clones, about 70% seen once; the top ten hold under 8.5%. Trimming pared 5 bases from V and 3 bases from J, leaving 16 bases between. Germline lookup yields CDR1 LNHDA and CDR2 SQIVND (reference sequence). The CDR3 is 16 residues long. The chain is built from TRBV19 and TRBJ2-2; D is undetermined. The sequenced sample consisted of PBMCs. The sequence was collected from a male donor in good health and CMV-seronegative. As DNA, the CDR3 is TGTGCCAGTAGTCTAGGTGAAGCTTTCGACACCGGGGAGCTGTTTTTT. This encodes CASSLGEAFDTGELFF.